These 23 T cell receptor delta chains were all obtained from the same sample, sequenced in a study of DNA immune sequencing with unique molecular identifiers. Primers for all 8 TRDV and 4 TRDJ genes amplified genomic DNA in 32-plex. The library had 12-nucleotide UMIs introduced over 3 barcoding cycles, then a second adapter PCR. TCRdb applied CATT to the multiplex PCR reads for clone calling. The table lists under 6,000 delta-chain clones, about a tenth of them singletons. The sequencing sample was made of gamma-delta T cells enriched from blood buffy coat, or unenriched PBMCs (not recorded which). These receptors all stem from a human donor in good health.

The gene calls are TRDV1 and TRDJ1, with D possibly matching TRDD2 (5 bases). TCRdb gives no J gene; it was assigned here by matching the DNA to germline. This CDR3 contains 17 residues. The germline V and J ends were trimmed by 0 bases and 1 base, with 15 bases remaining between them. Per germline, CDR1 TSWWSYY and CDR2 QGS. This chain's CDR3 is CALGELRDLRPTDKLIF. The CDR3 DNA reads as TGTGCTCTTGGGGAACTAAGAGACCTACGCCCCACCGATAAACTCATCTTT.

This clone was found many times. This chain connects TRDV1 to TRDJ1; 13 bases fit TRDD3. The J gene is not listed in TCRdb, so it was assigned here from a DNA match to germline. V shed 4 bases and J 7 bases; nucleotides not matched to a gene: 27. This CDR3 has 22 amino acids. The germline V gene encodes CDR1 TSWWSYY and CDR2 QGS. CDR3 DNA sequence: TGTGCTCTTGGGGCCCCTAACCTTCCTCCGCGGCCAAATACTGGGGGATACGGTAAACTCATCTTT. Amino acids: CALGAPNLPPRPNTGGYGKLIF.

On this clone itself: This DNA's translation differs at residue 4 from TCRdb's protein, which comes from a much larger clone; a read error is likely, and the protein shown is translated from the DNA. This chain connects TRDV2 to TRDJ1; 8 positions match TRDD3. The CDR3 consists of 17 residues. CDR1 is GEAIGNYY and CDR2 is EKD in the germline V gene. The CDR3 loop reads CACGTLTGGHDTDKLIF. In DNA, the CDR3 is TGTGCCTGTGGCACCTTAACTGGGGGGCATGACACCGATAAACTCATCTTT.

This clone occurred a few times. A far more abundant clone sits one base away, making this likely a read error. The same CDR3 also results from other DNA sequences found in this sample. The genes are TRDV2 and TRDJ1, with a possible D match to TRDD3 (6 bases). Germline CDR1 reads GEAIGNYY; CDR2 reads EKD. The CDR3 covers 15 residues. The CDR3: CACDPLLGNTDKLIF. DNA of the CDR3: TGTGCCTGTGACCCCCTACTGGGAAACACCGATAAACTTATCTTT.

The sample holds a few counts of this clone. A read error is the likely source, as a far larger clone sits one nucleotide away. The identical CDR3 is also encoded by other nucleotide sequences in the sample. The chain combines TRDV2 with TRDJ3; 7 bases match TRDD3. Germline CDR1 and CDR2: GEAIGNYY and EKD. This CDR3 is built from 20 residues. Trimming removed 1 base from V and 0 bases from J; junction bases left unmatched: 11. The CDR3 coding sequence is TGTGCCTGTGACACTGGAAGCCTGGGGGTCGGCTCCTGGGACACCCGACAGATGTTTTTC. It codes for CACDTGSLGVGSWDTRQMFF.

This clone showed up just a few times. This is likely an artifact of a read error, given a far larger clone one base away. Other DNA variants within this sample encode the same CDR3. The gene calls are TRDV2 and TRDJ1, with D possibly TRDD3 on 6 matching bases. Trimming left V 2 bases short and J 0 bases short, with 9 bases between. The germline V gene has CDR1 GEAIGNYY and CDR2 EKD. There are 14 residues in the CDR3. The CDR3, as DNA: TGTGCCTGTGACAAGGTGGGGGACACCGATAAACTCATCTTT. Protein sequence: CACDKVGDTDKLIF.

This clone was seen a few times. TCRdb lists the protein of a much larger clone for this DNA, which differs at residue 12, so this is likely a read error; the protein given here is translated from the DNA itself. V and J are TRDV2 and TRDJ1; the match to TRDD3 covers 9 bases. The CDR3 consists of 20 residues. V was clipped by 4 bases and J by 0 bases; unmatched bases: 20. Germline CDR1 reads GEAIGNYY; CDR2 reads EKD. CDR3 residues: CACDNLGTGGYCTYTDKLIF. CDR3 sequence (DNA): TGTGCCTGTGATAACCTTGGTACGGGGGGATACTGTACTTACACCGATAAACTCATCTTT.

On this clone itself: A read error may explain this, as a much larger clone is one base away. V gene TRDV1 combines with J gene TRDJ4, with a possible D match to TRDD3 (6 bases). The J gene, absent from TCRdb, was called here by matching the DNA to germline. The length of the CDR3 is 21 residues. The germline V gene encodes CDR1 TSWWSYY and CDR2 QGS. V lost 0 bases and J lost 7, with 36 bases in between. The CDR3 region is CALGELEVSLHPWGREWLLIF. The CDR3 DNA follows: TGTGCTCTTGGGGAACTAGAGGTTAGCCTACACCCATGGGGGCGTGAATGGCTCCTGATCTTT.

This clone was observed many times. The sample holds other DNA sequences that translate to the same CDR3. The genes are TRDV2 and TRDJ1; D is perhaps TRDD3 (5 bases). The CDR3 extends over 15 amino acids. Germline-derived CDR1 and CDR2 are GEAIGNYY and EKD. Trimming took 0 bases from V and 3 from J, leaving 13 bases between them. Here the CDR3 DNA reads TGTGCCTGTGACACCGTCGGGGGTAGGGCCGATAAACTCATCTTT. Protein product: CACDTVGGRADKLIF.

In this sample, this clone turned up many times. The genes are TRDV2 and TRDJ1; the match to TRDD3 covers 7 bases. V was pared by 3 bases and J by 0 bases, with 21 bases of the junction left unmatched. The CDR3 sequence is 20 residues long. Per the germline V gene, CDR1 is GEAIGNYY and CDR2 is EKD. CDR3 sequence (DNA): TGTGCCTGTGACGCAGTACGTCGTACTGGGGATCAGCTGTACACCGATAAACTCATCTTT. Translating gives CACDAVRRTGDQLYTDKLIF.

Of note for this clone: The amino acid sequence in TCRdb belongs to a much larger clone and departs from this DNA's translation at residue 16, likely a sequencing read error; the sequence shown is translated from the DNA. The V and J genes are TRDV2 and TRDJ1; 9 bases match TRDD3. The CDR3 is made up of 20 amino acids. Germline-derived CDR1 and CDR2 are GEAIGNYY and EKD. The CDR3 DNA is TGTGCCTGTGATAACCTTGGTACGGGGGGATACCGTACTTACACCGGTAAACTCATCTTT. Translation: CACDNLGTGGYRTYTGKLIF.

The V gene remains uncalled, whereas the J gene is TRDJ1; the D call in the table, TRDD3, was not verified against the DNA. The length of the CDR3 is 18 residues. CDR3 nucleotides: TGTGCTCTTGGGGAACTAACCTTCCTACACTGGGGGATACGAGAACTCATCTTT. Its protein is CALGELTFLHWGIRELIF.

In this sample, this clone turned up many times. The chain employs TRDV2 and TRDJ1; the D is unclear. The CDR3 spans 15 residues. Germline V gene lookup returns CDR1 GEAIGNYY and CDR2 EKD. V gave up 3 bases and J gave up 1 base, with 14 bases separating them. The CDR3 DNA follows: TGTGCCTGTGACGTACTAGGGAACGGCACCGATAAACTCATCTTT. It is translated as CACDVLGNGTDKLIF.

This chain links TRDV1 with TRDJ1, with D tentatively TRDD3 (8 bases). Here the J gene came from matching the DNA to germline, since TCRdb omits it. V was cut by 3 bases and J by 3 bases, with 26 bases left in between. CDR3 length: 19 amino acids. The germline V gene encodes CDR1 TSWWSYY and CDR2 QGS. The CDR3 sequence: CALGDPPHSYEGYADKLIF. CDR3 in DNA: TGTGCTCTTGGGGATCCCCCCCATTCCTACGAGGGATACGCCGATAAACTCATCTTT.

This rearrangement joins TRDV2 to TRDJ1; TRDD2 matches 7 bases. This CDR3 comprises 19 residues. V lost 3 bases and J lost 0; bases outside the gene matches: 18. The germline CDR1 and CDR2 sequences are GEAIGNYY and EKD. CDR3 region: CACDGLPIGSVLDTDKLIF. DNA for the CDR3: TGTGCCTGTGACGGGCTTCCTATCGGGTCGGTACTGGACACCGATAAACTCATCTTT.

This clone turned up a few times. This DNA's translation differs at residue 3 from TCRdb's protein, which comes from a much larger clone; a read error is likely, and the protein shown is translated from the DNA. This chain connects TRDV2 to TRDJ1; D possibly corresponds to TRDD3 (6 bases). CDR3 length equals 14 residues. From germline, CDR1 is GEAIGNYY and CDR2 EKD. CDR3 nucleotide sequence: TGTGCCAGTGACCGAATGGGGGACACCGATAAACTCATCTTT. Its protein product is CASDRMGDTDKLIF.

This clone was found a few times. TCRdb records a much larger clone's protein for this DNA, with a difference at residue 9 that likely arises from a read error; the protein given is the translation of the DNA. This chain connects TRDV2 to TRDJ1; D call uncertain. This CDR3 region has 17 residues. Between the trimmed V and J ends, which lost 3 bases and 0 bases, there was a span of 19 bases. CDR1 is GEAIGNYY, CDR2 EKD, per germline. CDR3 DNA sequence: TGTGCCTGTGACCCTGTGGCATCAGCCCCGTACACCGATAAACTCATCTTT. Protein product: CACDPVASAPYTDKLIF.

This clone is deemed medium-sized. Other DNA sequences within the sample encode an identical CDR3. The chain is built from TRDV2 and TRDJ1, with D maybe TRDD3 (5 bases). The CDR3 extends over 20 amino acids. The germline V gene encodes CDR1 GEAIGNYY and CDR2 EKD. Trimming took 0 bases from V and 0 from J, leaving 25 bases between them. The chain's CDR3 is CACDTITGGRVHQYTDKLIF. The CDR3 DNA is TGTGCCTGTGACACCATAACGGGGGGCCGGGTTCATCAGTACACCGATAAACTCATCTTT.

Comment on this clone: A far bigger clonotype differs at one base, so this is likely a read error. Because the CDR3's place on the DNA is in doubt, the DNA is left out and the CDR3 is given as listed by TCRdb. This sample includes further DNA sequences coding for the same CDR3. There is no J gene call, but TRAV29/DV5 is given as the V gene; the DNA was not used to check the table's D call, TRDD3. Looked up from germline, CDR1 is NSMFDY and CDR2 is ISSIKDK. The CDR3 adds up to 27 amino acids, both ends counted. The CDR3 sequence: CSVLLCSKHPCSLGSGRMGGLTAQLFF.

This clone was picked up many times. Given a far larger clone just one base away, this is likely a sequencing read error. The same CDR3 can be traced to other DNA sequences in this sample. The V gene is TRDV2, the J gene TRDJ1; 7 bases fit TRDD3. The CDR3 runs to 14 residues. Germline V CDR1 and CDR2: GEAIGNYY, EKD. This chain's CDR3 is CACDKVGDTDKLIF. In DNA form, the CDR3 reads TGTGCCTGTGACAAAGTGGGGGACACCGATAAACTAATCTTT.

This clone appeared many times. The rearrangement joins TRDV3 to TRDJ1; TRDD3 matches 8 bases. CDR1 and CDR2 from the germline V gene are TVYSNPD and GDNSRS (reference sequence). Unmatched junction bases numbered 23, after V lost 5 bases and J lost 3 bases. The CDR3 totals 18 residues. In DNA, the CDR3 is TGTGCCCTTCGGCGCCTTCGGATTACTGGGGGTTCGGCCGATAAACTCATCTTT. Translation: CALRRLRITGGSADKLIF.

This clone was counted ten times or more. Other DNA sequences in this sample translate to the same CDR3. The rearrangement uses TRDV1 and TRDJ1, with TRDD2 matching 9 bases. TCRdb lists no J gene, so it was determined here by aligning the DNA to germline. V dropped 5 bases and J dropped 0; count of bases not matched to a gene: 31. The CDR3 consists of 24 residues. Germline V gene lookup returns CDR1 TSWWSYY and CDR2 QGS. This CDR3 is CALGNRPFLRGDGGDSLYTDKLIF. The CDR3 DNA follows: TGTGCTCTTGGGAACCGGCCCTTCCTACGAGGGGACGGGGGGGATTCTCTGTACACCGATAAACTCATCTTT.

This clone was observed a few times. A far larger clone is only one base removed, so a read error is likely. This sample also contains other DNA sequences that code for the same CDR3. This rearrangement joins TRDV2 to TRDJ3; no firm D call. The V gene lost 3 bases and the J gene lost 0 bases, with 17 bases spanning the gap. Germline V gene sequence: CDR1 GEAIGNYY, CDR2 EKD. The CDR3 consists of 19 residues. The CDR3 coding sequence is TGTGCCTGTGACCAAATCAAGGAGGAACCCTCCTGGGACACCCGACAGATGTTTTTC. It codes for CACDQIKEEPSWDTRQMFF.